A selection of T cell receptor beta chains follows, all from one sample in a study of control samples from healthy donors and cancer patients. This table comes from immunoSEQ multiplex PCR, and its TCRdb copy is limited to in-frame clones, with some not included. The table includes 60,000 to 75,000 clones, around 87% detected once. Source material: PBMCs. All receptors come from a woman in her forties or fifties with head and neck cancer. The CDR3 runs from the conserved cysteine through the conserved F or W. A D gene is named only where the DNA matches it firmly. The size entry is marked missing in some rows and otherwise reads once, few, many or a size class.

clone size	D gene	J gene	V gene	CDR3 DNA	CDR3 protein
-	-	TRBJ2-7	TRBV6-6	TGTGCCAGCAGTCCCCTCAACCGCAGGGGCTACTCCTACGAGCAGTACTTC	CASSPLNRRGYSYEQYF
-	-	TRBJ2-3	TRBV9	TGTGCCAGCAGCGTAGGGAGGGTTAGCACAGATACGCAGTATTTT	CASSVGRVSTDTQYF
-	TRBD2	TRBJ2-1	TRBV9	TGTGCCAGCAGCCCGACCCCGGGACTAGCGGAGCCGAGCTCCTACAATGAGCAGTTCTTC	CASSPTPGLAEPSSYNEQFF
-	-	TRBJ1-2	TRBV3-1/TRBV3-2	TGTGCCAGCAGCCCTCTTTCCGCTGGGGGAAACTATGGCTACACCTTC	CASSPLSAGGNYGYTF
once	-	TRBJ2-3	TRBV9	TGTGCCAGCAGCGTAGACCGGGACACCCGGCCGCAGTATTTT	CASSVDRDTRPQYF
-	-	TRBJ2-7	TRBV24-1	TGTGCCACCAGTGAAGGGGCCAGCTCCTACGAGCAGTACTTC	CATSEGASSYEQYF
-	-	TRBJ1-5	TRBV28	TGTGCCAGCAGCCTACCGTCCCCTGGTAACAATCAGCCCCAGCATTTT	CASSLPSPGNNQPQHF
once	-	TRBJ1-4	TRBV9	TGTGCCAGCAGAGGTTTACAGGGCGGGGAAGAAAAACTGTTTTTT	CASRGLQGGEEKLFF
-	-	TRBJ1-1	TRBV11-2	TGTGCCAGCAGCTTAGTTACGGGGTTCACTGAAGCTTTCTTT	CASSLVTGFTEAFF
-	-	TRBJ2-2	TRBV5-1	TGCGCCAGCAGCTCCGAGGCCGGGGAGCTGTTTTTT	CASSSEAGELFF
-	-	TRBJ1-5	TRBV5-6	TGTGCCAGCAGCTTGGCCAGGGGAGTGGATCAGCCCCAGCATTTT	CASSLARGVDQPQHF
-	-	TRBJ1-5	TRBV6-1	TGTGCCAGCAGTGAGGGCAGTTCCGTCAATCAGCCCCAGCATTTT	CASSEGSSVNQPQHF
-	TRBD1	TRBJ1-6	TRBV13	TGTGCCAGCAGCTTTATCGGGACAGGGAGGCCCCTCCACTTT	CASSFIGTGRPLHF
-	TRBD2	TRBJ2-2	TRBV27	TGTGCCAGCAGTTTGGAGGCGGGGGGGCCCGGGGAGCTGTTTTTT	CASSLEAGGPGELFF
-	TRBD1	TRBJ1-5	TRBV7-9	TGTGCCAGCAGCTTAGAGTTGACAGGGGGCGGGGGTCAGCCCCAGCATTTT	CASSLELTGGGGQPQHF
-	-	TRBJ2-1	TRBV11-2	TGTGCCAGCAGCTTAGATAGGGGGATTAATGAGCAGTTCTTC	CASSLDRGINEQFF
-	-	TRBJ1-2	TRBV29-1	TGCAGCGTTTCAGGGGATGGCTACACCTTC	CSVSGDGYTF
-	-	TRBJ1-1	TRBV29-1	TGCAGCGTTGAAGAGATGGTGAACACTGAAGCTTTCTTT	CSVEEMVNTEAFF
once	TRBD1	TRBJ2-1	TRBV11-2	TGTGCCAGCAGCTCAACACTTCAGGACAGGCGGAATGAGCAGTTCTTC	CASSSTLQDRRNEQFF
-	TRBD2	TRBJ2-3	TRBV30	TGTGCCTACGACAGAGCGGGGCTAAACACAGATACGCAGTATTTT	CAYDRAGLNTDTQYF
-	-	TRBJ2-1	TRBV2	TGTGCCAGCAGTGAGGAGGGTCCGAGCTCCTACAATGAGCAGTTCTTC	CASSEEGPSSYNEQFF
medium-sized	-	TRBJ1-5	TRBV3-1/TRBV3-2	TGTGCCAGCAGCCAGGTTCAGCCCCAGCATTTT	CASSQVQPQHF
-	TRBD1	TRBJ2-7	TRBV5-1	TGCGCCAGCAGCTCGTCCGGGACAGGGAGGGCCTACGAGCAGTACTTC	CASSSSGTGRAYEQYF
-	-	TRBJ1-2	TRBV7-2	TGTGCCAGCAGCTCCCCGACAGGCATCCCCTATGGCTACACCTTC	CASSSPTGIPYGYTF